This T cell receptor beta chain was identified during a study of T cell responses to AZD1222 COVID-19 vaccine. Germline V gives CDR1 SEHNR, CDR2 FQNEAQ (reference sequence). This CDR3 comprises 16 residues. With 5 bases clipped from V and 0 bases from J, the junction kept 8 bases outside the gene matches. Only in-frame clones appear in the TCRdb table, and some are missing; sequencing was by immunoSEQ multiplex PCR. This table holds 130,000 to 150,000 clones, around nine tenths found once. The sequencing used peripheral blood, collected on day 0 of MenACWY control vaccination. The TCR sequence derives from an adult in good health. V and J are TRBV7-9 and TRBJ1-2; 8 bases line up with TRBD1. The CDR3: CASSPTGGKANYGYTF. CDR3 DNA: TGTGCCAGCAGCCCAACAGGGGGGAAAGCTAACTATGGCTACACCTTC.